The next 9 T cell receptor beta chains were all read from a single sample in a study of CD8 T cells in Susac syndrome. It was with random hexamers that about 0.45 to 1 ug RNA was reverse transcribed. TCRdb redid the calling of the immunoSEQ multiplex PCR reads with MiXCR, one entry per CDR3 protein. The data show about 200,000 distinct CDR3 sequences, with about 95% seen just once and 0.093% held by the top ten. The specimen sequenced was CD4+ T cells from PBMCs. The receptor set was obtained from a human donor with multiple sclerosis.

The chain uses TRBV14 and TRBJ2-5; D is unresolved. The V gene's germline CDR1 is SGHDN and CDR2 FVKESK. V gave up 2 bases and J gave up 5 bases, with 6 bases separating them. The CDR3 covers 12 residues. This CDR3 is CASSQMGETQYF. CDR3 in DNA: TGTGCCAGCAGCCAAATGGGGGAGACCCAGTACTTC.

The chain joins TRBV2 to TRBJ2-7, with 8 bases lining up with TRBD1. The CDR3 consists of 13 residues. In germline, CDR1 is SNHLY, CDR2 FYNNEI. Trimming cost V 8 bases and J 5 bases; bases outside gene matches: 8. CDR3 residues: CASGGTGGHEQYF. The CDR3 nucleotides are TGTGCCAGCGGGGGAACAGGGGGTCACGAGCAGTACTTC.

The chain employs TRBV7-3 and TRBJ2-2; D unclear. V lost 0 bases to trimming and J lost 6 bases, with 2 bases between them. CDR1 is SGHTA and CDR2 is FQGTGA in the germline V gene. The CDR3 consists of 12 residues. CDR3: CASSLTPGELFF. The CDR3 bases are TGTGCCAGCAGCTTAACTCCCGGGGAGCTGTTTTTT.

Only one count was recorded for this clonotype. The chain employs TRBV30 and TRBJ2-5; maybe TRBD2 (6 bases). CDR3 size: 12 residues. V lost 5 bases and J 5 bases, leaving 12 bases between the germline ends. CDR1 is GTSNPN, CDR2 SVGIG, per germline (reference sequence). The CDR3 DNA reads as TGTGCCTGGGGAGGTGCGGGGGAGACCCAGTACTTC. It translates to CAWGGAGETQYF.

The rearrangement links TRBV2 to TRBJ2-1; TRBD2 might be the D (6 bases). The germline V gene encodes CDR1 SNHLY and CDR2 FYNNEI. The CDR3 is 11 amino acids. V was cut by 6 bases and J by 12 bases, with 12 bases left in between. CDR3 protein: CASSQEGGQFF. Here the CDR3 DNA reads TGTGCCAGCAGCCAGGAGGGAGGGCAGTTCTTC.

The rearrangement joins TRBV3-1 to TRBJ2-1, with TRBD2 matching 12 bases. There are 16 residues in the CDR3. Trimming took 7 bases from V and 6 from J; bases not matched to a gene: 10. CDR1 LGHDT and CDR2 YNNKEL come from the germline V gene (reference sequence). CDR3 amino acids: CASTLRTSGDPNEQFF. The CDR3 DNA reads as TGTGCCAGCACCCTCCGGACTAGCGGGGATCCCAATGAGCAGTTCTTC.

The chain is built from TRBV18 and TRBJ2-7; D assignment may be TRBD1 or TRBD2 (5 bases each). The CDR3 contains 20 residues. Trimming stripped 3 bases from V and 2 bases from J, with 29 bases between. Germline V gene sequence: CDR1 KGHSH, CDR2 LQKENI. The CDR3 loop is CASSPRPNRGLPSATYEQYF. CDR3 in DNA: TGTGCCAGCTCACCCCGACCGAACCGGGGCCTCCCCTCGGCCACCTACGAGCAGTACTTC.

This clonotype came up once. The rearrangement joins TRBV30 to TRBJ1-5; D might be TRBD1 (5 bases). Trimming took off 0 bases at V and 5 bases at J, with 14 bases between the two ends. The CDR3 loop spans 15 amino acids. Germline V gives CDR1 GTSNPN, CDR2 SVGIG (reference sequence). The CDR3 is CAWSVEAWGDQPQHF. The CDR3 DNA sequence: TGTGCCTGGAGTGTGGAAGCCTGGGGGGATCAGCCCCAGCATTTT.

The rearrangement joins TRBV7-9 to TRBJ1-2, with D hard to call. Trimming pared 2 bases from V and 4 bases from J, leaving 14 bases between. The germline gives CDR1 SEHNR, CDR2 FQNEAQ (reference sequence). This CDR3 spans 15 amino acids. The DNA for the CDR3 is TGTGCCAGCAGCTTAAATACGGCAGGAACCTATGGCTACACCTTC. Encoded protein: CASSLNTAGTYGYTF.